The sequence of this TCR beta chain was determined in a study of OX40 agonist ivuxolimab in advanced cancers. Overall study findings and caveats: The antigens recognized by the expanded peripheral T cells, that is their antigen specificity, were not determined.

The CDR3 has 18 residues. The germline gives CDR1 SGHRS, CDR2 YFSETQ. V was pared by 0 bases and J by 3 bases, with 19 bases between. Note on this clone: Its specificity is unknown.

Assay used: immunoSEQ multiplex PCR; TCRdb lists only in-frame clones, some missing. The top ten hold about 35% of the sample, which has roughly 45,000 clones, about 90% seen once. Baseline was the first blood sampling point, followed by cycle 4 day 1 and cycle 7 day 1. The rearrangement links TRBV5-1 to TRBJ1-5; unclear D gene. The sample consisted of CD4+ or CD8+ T cells sorted from blood, taken in a trial of the OX40 agonist ivuxolimab. The receptor was isolated from an adult with an advanced solid tumor such as melanoma, head and neck, liver or kidney cancer. CDR3 in amino acids: CASSLEDTRAAPNQPQHF. CDR3 nucleotides: TGCGCCAGCAGCTTGGAAGATACCCGGGCAGCTCCCAATCAGCCCCAGCATTTT.